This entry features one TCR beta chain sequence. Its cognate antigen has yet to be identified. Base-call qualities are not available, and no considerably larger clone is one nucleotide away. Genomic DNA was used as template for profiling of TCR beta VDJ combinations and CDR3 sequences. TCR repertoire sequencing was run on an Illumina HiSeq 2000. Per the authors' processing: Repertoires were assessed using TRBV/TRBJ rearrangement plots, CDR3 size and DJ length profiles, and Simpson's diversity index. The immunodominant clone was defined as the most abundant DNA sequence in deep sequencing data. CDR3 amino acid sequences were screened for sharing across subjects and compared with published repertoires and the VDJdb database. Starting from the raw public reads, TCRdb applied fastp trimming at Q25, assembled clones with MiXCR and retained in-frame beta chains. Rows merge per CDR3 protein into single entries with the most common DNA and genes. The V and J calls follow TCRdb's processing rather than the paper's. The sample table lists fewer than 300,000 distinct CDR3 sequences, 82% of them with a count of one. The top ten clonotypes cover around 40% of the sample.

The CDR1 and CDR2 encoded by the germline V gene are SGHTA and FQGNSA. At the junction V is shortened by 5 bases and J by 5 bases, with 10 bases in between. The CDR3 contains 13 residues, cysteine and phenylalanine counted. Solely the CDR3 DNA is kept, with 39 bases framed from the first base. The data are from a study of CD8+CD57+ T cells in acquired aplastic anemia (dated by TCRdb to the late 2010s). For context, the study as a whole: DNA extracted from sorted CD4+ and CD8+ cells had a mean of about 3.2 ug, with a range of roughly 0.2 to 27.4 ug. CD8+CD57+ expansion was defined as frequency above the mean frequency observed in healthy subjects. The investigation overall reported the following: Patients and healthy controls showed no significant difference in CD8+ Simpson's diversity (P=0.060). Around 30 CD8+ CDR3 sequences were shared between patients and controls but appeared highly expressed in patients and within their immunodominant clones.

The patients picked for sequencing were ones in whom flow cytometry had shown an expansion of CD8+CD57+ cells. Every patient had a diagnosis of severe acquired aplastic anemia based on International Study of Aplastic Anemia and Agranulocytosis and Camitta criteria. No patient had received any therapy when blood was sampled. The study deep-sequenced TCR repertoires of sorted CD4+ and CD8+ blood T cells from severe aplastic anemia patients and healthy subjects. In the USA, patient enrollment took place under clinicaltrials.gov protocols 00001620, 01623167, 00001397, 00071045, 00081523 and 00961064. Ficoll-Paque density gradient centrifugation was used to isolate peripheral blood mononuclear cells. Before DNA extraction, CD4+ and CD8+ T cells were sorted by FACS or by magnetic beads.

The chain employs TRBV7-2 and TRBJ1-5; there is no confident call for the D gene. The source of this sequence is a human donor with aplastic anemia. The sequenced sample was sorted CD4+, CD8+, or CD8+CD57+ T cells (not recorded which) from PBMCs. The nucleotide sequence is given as TGTGCCAGCAGCATAGTAACAGATCAGCCCCAGCATTTT. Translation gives CASSIVTDQPQHF. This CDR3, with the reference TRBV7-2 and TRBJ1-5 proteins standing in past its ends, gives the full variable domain GAGVSQSPSNKVTEKGKDVELRCDPISGHTALYWYRQSLGQGLEFLIYFQGNSAPDKSGLPSDRFSAERTGGSVSTLTIQRTQQEDSAVYLCASSIVTDQPQHFGDGTRLSIL.